The rows below give T cell receptor beta chains drawn from one sample of a study of read filtering for tumor transcriptome and immune sequencing. TCRdb redid the calling of the reads with MiXCR, one entry per CDR3 protein. The sample holds 20,000 to 25,000 distinct CDR3 sequences; about an eighth are singletons and the top ten take around 62%. Material: a population of CD138-negative cells sorted from bone marrow. All receptors derive from a donor at least 40 years old with multiple myeloma. Each CDR3 is given without its conserved first and last residue.

v_gene,j_gene,len,CDR3aa
TRBV10-3,TRBJ2-2,15,AISESGLAGYTGELF
TRBV9,TRBJ2-1,14,ASSVLLAGSYNEQF
TRBV7-2,TRBJ1-5,14,ASSLGDRGSNQPQH
TRBV5-1,TRBJ2-5,13,ASSSSSGPTETQY
TRBV3-1,TRBJ1-5,11,ASSQAGYQPQH
TRBV30,TRBJ2-1,9,AWSVIDEQF
TRBV6-5,TRBJ1-5,16,ASSYSGQGASSNQPQH
TRBV30,TRBJ1-1,10,AWSLGGTEAF
TRBV12-3/TRBV12-4,TRBJ2-1,10,ASSLSYNEQF
TRBV4-2,TRBJ2-1,14,ASSQGWTSDYNEQF
TRBV10-3,TRBJ2-5,12,AISEPDRQETQY
TRBV12-3/TRBV12-4,TRBJ2-2,13,ASSFGQGFAGELF
TRBV20-1,TRBJ1-1,11,SIRDRTNTEAF
TRBV10-1,TRBJ2-7,12,ASSESTFLDEQY
TRBV5-1,TRBJ2-4,13,GSSSGQGSKNIQY
TRBV6-2/TRBV6-3,TRBJ2-7,13,ASSYGTSETYEQY
TRBV3-1,TRBJ2-7,14,ASSQLRPGLDGEQY
TRBV6-6,TRBJ1-5,10,ASSQGGQPQH
TRBV6-1,TRBJ2-1,13,ASSEFQGGIDEQF
TRBV5-1,TRBJ2-1,13,ASSLGGTSYNEQF
TRBV20-1,TRBJ2-7,14,SASGTSGRGISEQY
TRBV20-1,TRBJ2-1,15,SARDSPSSIKYNEQF
TRBV7-2,TRBJ2-3,15,ASSLTLAGGLGDTQY
TRBV5-1,TRBJ2-3,11,ASSLGGPDTQY